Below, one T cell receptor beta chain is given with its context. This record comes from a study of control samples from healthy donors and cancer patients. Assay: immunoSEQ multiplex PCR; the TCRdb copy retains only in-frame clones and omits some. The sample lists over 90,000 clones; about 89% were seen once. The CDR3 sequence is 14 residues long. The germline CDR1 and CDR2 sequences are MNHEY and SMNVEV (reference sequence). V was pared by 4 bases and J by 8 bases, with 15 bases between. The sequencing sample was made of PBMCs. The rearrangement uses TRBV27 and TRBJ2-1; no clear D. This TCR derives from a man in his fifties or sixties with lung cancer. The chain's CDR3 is CASSSVGGVDEQFF. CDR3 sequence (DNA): TGTGCCAGCAGTTCCGTTGGTGGGGTGGATGAGCAGTTCTTC.